The 17 T cell receptor beta chains in this list originate from one sample, sequenced in a study of blood T cell repertoires in COVID-19. TCRdb keeps only in-frame clones here, not all; method: immunoSEQ multiplex PCR. Of approximately 150,000 clones listed, around 80% are singletons. The sequenced material came from peripheral blood. The receptors come from an elderly woman with acute or convalescent COVID-19.

A single count supports this clone. The CDR3 is CATPVGGTGEETQYF. DNA of the CDR3: TGTGCCACCCCGGTGGGGGGGACAGGGGAAGAGACCCAGTACTTC. The rearrangement joins TRBV24-1 to TRBJ2-5; TRBD1 matches 10 bases. Germline CDR1 KGHDR, CDR2 SFDVKD. The length of the CDR3 is 15 residues. Trimming at V came to 9 bases and at J to 3 bases, leaving 9 bases not matched to a gene.

The V and J genes are TRBV9 and TRBJ1-2; a possible D gene is TRBD1 (5 bases). This CDR3 is 13 amino acids long. Germline V gene data show CDR1 as SGDLS and CDR2 as YYNGEE. V was pared by 2 bases and J by 7 bases, with 12 bases between. The DNA for the CDR3 is TGTGCCAGCAGCGTTCAAGGGGTATCTGGCTACACCTTC. Translated, it gives CASSVQGVSGYTF.

The rearrangement uses TRBV19 and TRBJ1-2; D gene ambiguous. This CDR3 region has 13 residues. The V and J ends lost 0 bases and 6 bases respectively, with 8 bases between them. CDR1 is LNHDA, CDR2 SQIVND, per germline (reference sequence). This CDR3 is CASSIEKRDGYTF. CDR3 nucleotides: TGTGCCAGTAGTATAGAGAAGAGAGATGGCTACACCTTC.

As to this clone: This CDR3 is also generated by other DNA sequences in the sample. The CDR3 bases are TGTGCCAGCAGCCAAGATCGGTACAATGAGCAGTTCTTC. It is translated as CASSQDRYNEQFF. V and J are TRBV3-1 (or the pseudogene TRBV3-2) and TRBJ2-1, with D unresolved. This CDR3 has 13 amino acids. V lost 0 bases and J 4 bases, leaving 4 bases between the germline ends. Germline V gene sequence: CDR1 LGHDT, CDR2 YNNKEL (reference sequence).

The chain uses TRBV7-8 and TRBJ2-7; TRBD1 matches at 8 bases. Germline V gene sequence: CDR1 SGHVS, CDR2 FQNEAQ. After removal of 6 bases from V and 0 bases from J, the junction contained 4 bases not matched to a gene. The CDR3 loop spans 14 amino acids. For the CDR3, the DNA is TGTGCCAGCAGTTATACAGGGGGCTCCTACGAGCAGTACTTC. This encodes CASSYTGGSYEQYF.

The J gene is TRBJ1-2, the V gene TRBV7-2, with D perhaps matching TRBD1 (5 bases). The CDR3 is made up of 16 amino acids. CDR1 is SGHTA, CDR2 FQGNSA, per germline. The V end was cut by 4 bases, the J end by 4 bases, with 19 bases between. The CDR3 region is CASSSGRQTWGYGYTF. As DNA, the CDR3 is TGTGCCAGCAGCTCAGGTCGACAGACATGGGGCTATGGCTACACCTTC.

This sequence joins TRBV5-1 and TRBJ1-5, with 8 positions matching TRBD1. Germline V lookup: CDR1 SGHRS, CDR2 YFSETQ. Losses at the gene ends were 3 bases for V and 6 bases for J; bases not matched to a gene: 5. This CDR3 region has 14 residues. CDR3: CASSSAGGTQPQHF. The CDR3, as DNA: TGCGCCAGCAGCTCCGCAGGGGGCACTCAGCCCCAGCATTTT.

The chain's CDR3 is CASQRSSYNEQFF. In nucleotides, the CDR3 is TGTGCCAGCCAACGGAGCTCCTACAATGAGCAGTTCTTC. The V call is TRBV7-8, the J call TRBJ2-1; D is unresolved. V was cut by 8 bases and J by 0 bases, with 8 bases left in between. The CDR3 contains 13 residues. Looked up from germline, CDR1 is SGHVS and CDR2 is FQNEAQ.

In its sample, this clone was seen a few times. The rearrangement uses TRBV27 and TRBJ1-5; tentative D call: TRBD1 (6 bases). Germline V gene lookup returns CDR1 MNHEY and CDR2 SMNVEV (reference sequence). The CDR3 length is 15 residues. The germline V and J ends were trimmed by 2 bases and 5 bases, with 13 bases remaining between them. DNA for the CDR3: TGTGCCAGCAGTTTAGGCGCGACAGGTCATCAGCCCCAGCATTTT. This encodes CASSLGATGHQPQHF.

The chain carries TRBV5-6 and TRBJ2-1; possible D gene TRBD2, 6 bases. Germline V CDR1 and CDR2: SGHDT, YYEEEE. The CDR3 contains 15 residues. V was trimmed by 4 bases and J by 8 bases, leaving 19 bases between them. The CDR3 DNA follows: TGTGCCAGCAGCCTGAAGCTCGGGAGAAGGGATGAGCAGTTCTTC. Residues: CASSLKLGRRDEQFF.

This chain joins TRBV10-1 and TRBJ2-3; 8 bases align to TRBD1. V lost 5 bases to trimming and J lost 1 base; unmatched junction nucleotides: 5. Germline V gene lookup returns CDR1 WNHNN and CDR2 SYGVQD (reference sequence). The CDR3 length is 15 residues. CDR3 amino acids: CASSNDRGGTDTQYF. As DNA, the CDR3 is TGCGCCAGCAGTAACGACAGGGGAGGCACAGATACGCAGTATTTT.

This sequence joins TRBV11-2 and TRBJ1-2, with D possibly matching TRBD1 (6 bases). V was pared by 2 bases and J by 2 bases, with 12 bases between. Germline V gene lookup returns CDR1 SGHAT and CDR2 FQNNGV. The CDR3 contains 15 residues. The DNA for the CDR3 is TGTGCCAGCAGCTTATGGCGAACAGGGAACTATGGCTACACCTTC. Protein product: CASSLWRTGNYGYTF.

The CDR3 reads CATSNGGAYNEQFF. The CDR3 coding sequence is TGTGCCACCAGCAACGGGGGGGCCTACAATGAGCAGTTCTTC. This chain links TRBV15 with TRBJ2-1; 8 bases agree with TRBD2. CDR3 size: 14 residues. CDR1 and CDR2 from the germline V gene are LNHNV and YYDKDF (reference sequence). Trimming cost V 4 bases and J 2 bases; bases outside gene matches: 1.

The rearrangement uses TRBV15 and TRBJ1-2; D not resolved. In germline, CDR1 is LNHNV, CDR2 YYDKDF (reference sequence). The CDR3 extends over 13 amino acids. Between the trimmed V and J ends, which lost 5 bases and 6 bases, there was a span of 13 bases. Written as DNA, the CDR3 is TGTGCCACCAGCGGTACACGAGGTGATGGCTACACCTTC. This codes for CATSGTRGDGYTF.

This clone has just a few counts. The V gene is TRBV4-2, the J gene TRBJ1-1; D possibly corresponds to TRBD1 (6 bases). The V gene lost 0 bases and the J gene lost 7 bases, with 18 bases spanning the gap. The CDR3 spans 16 residues. Germline loops: CDR1 LGHNA, CDR2 YNFKEQ. CDR3 loop: CASSQDQAGARGEAFF. The CDR3 DNA reads TGTGCCAGCAGCCAAGATCAGGCAGGGGCGAGGGGTGAAGCTTTCTTT.

The V gene is TRBV27, the J gene TRBJ2-7; 11 bases align to TRBD2. Trimming cost V 7 bases and J 2 bases; bases outside gene matches: 4. The length of the CDR3 is 14 residues. Germline-derived CDR1 and CDR2 are MNHEY and SMNVEV (reference sequence). The CDR3 DNA reads TGTGCCAGCATCAGACTAGCGGGGACCTACGAGCAGTACTTC. Amino acid sequence: CASIRLAGTYEQYF.

The chain uses TRBV7-2 and TRBJ2-5, with 7 bases fitting TRBD2. This CDR3 comprises 12 residues. V lost 5 bases to trimming and J lost 5 bases; unmatched junction nucleotides: 2. Germline V lookup: CDR1 SGHTA, CDR2 FQGNSA. CDR3 sequence: CASSVGGETQYF. The DNA of the CDR3 is TGTGCCAGCAGCGTCGGGGGGGAGACCCAGTACTTC.